The clone carrying this TCR beta chain has a handful of counts. Sequencing was performed with immunoSEQ multiplex PCR; in TCRdb, only in-frame clones are kept and a portion is missing. The sample shows about 23,000 clones, 75% to 95% of them seen only once. CDR3 size: 18 residues. The germline V gene encodes CDR1 SGHKS and CDR2 YYEKEE (reference sequence). Trimming took off 1 base at V and 7 bases at J, with 21 bases between the two ends. This sample was included in a study of blood T cell repertoires in COVID-19. This receptor was obtained from a human donor in a cohort sampled during active COVID-19. The rearrangement uses TRBV5-5 and TRBJ1-6; a weak D match, TRBD1 (5 bases). Material: peripheral blood. The chain's CDR3 is CASSLLGMGGDGNSPLHF. CDR3 nucleotides: TGTGCCAGCAGCTTGCTCGGGATGGGGGGAGACGGGAATTCACCCCTCCACTTT.